This is a list of T cell receptor beta chains from one sample in a study of T cells in Graves' hyperthyroidism and ophthalmopathy. In TCRdb, the multiplex PCR reads were re-called with MiXCR into one record per CDR3 protein. The sample has some 490,000 distinct CDR3 sequences; 20% to 25% are singletons. Sequencing used blood. These receptors all come from a woman between 65 and 79 years old with Graves' ophthalmopathy. Each CDR3 is given with its conserved first and last residue. D genes are given only for firm matches. Rows may omit the clone size; those that give it use once, few, many or a size class.

d_call	clone_size	v_call	j_call	cdr3_aa	cdr3_nt
NA	few	TRBV19	TRBJ1-2	CASSARPGRNNYGYTF	TGTGCCAGTAGTGCCCGCCCGGGACGGAACAACTATGGCTACACCTTC
NA	many	TRBV6-1	TRBJ1-1	CASSLHNTEAFF	TGTGCCAGCAGTCTGCACAACACTGAAGCTTTCTTT
TRBD2	NA	TRBV10-3	TRBJ2-1	CAISRTSGSNEQFF	TGTGCCATCAGTAGGACTAGCGGGTCCAATGAGCAGTTCTTC
TRBD1	many	TRBV5-1	TRBJ1-5	CASSLTGDQPQHF	TGCGCCAGCAGCTTAACAGGGGATCAGCCCCAGCATTTT
TRBD2	few	TRBV9	TRBJ2-1	CASSMIAGGLYNEQFF	TGTGCCAGCAGCATGATAGCGGGAGGGCTTTACAATGAGCAGTTCTTC
NA	NA	TRBV5-1	TRBJ2-2	CASMGIPNTGELFF	TGCGCCAGCATGGGGATCCCGAACACCGGGGAGCTGTTTTTT
NA	NA	TRBV6-2/TRBV6-3	TRBJ1-1	CATQEDQILNTEAFF	TGTGCCACCCAAGAGGATCAGATTCTGAACACTGAAGCTTTCTTT
NA	few	TRBV18	TRBJ1-1	CASSPLDAGNTEAFF	TGTGCCAGCTCACCACTAGATGCAGGCAACACTGAAGCTTTCTTT
TRBD1	NA	TRBV28	TRBJ1-6	CASSPPGGHLGSPLHF	TGTGCCAGCAGTCCTCCAGGGGGGCACTTGGGTTCACCCCTCCACTTT
TRBD1	NA	TRBV13	TRBJ1-6	CASSGTDFNSPLHF	TGTGCCAGCAGCGGGACAGACTTTAATTCACCCCTCCACTTT